The 17 T cell receptor beta chains below come from one sample, sequenced in a study of cytomegalovirus exposure and HLA in healthy donors. TCRdb keeps only in-frame clones here, not all; method: immunoSEQ multiplex PCR. The sample holds some 110,000 clones, about 85% seen once. What was sequenced was PBMCs. All receptors come from a young woman in good health and CMV-seropositive.

CDR3 in amino acids: CASSPGLAGNEQFF. CDR3 coding DNA: TGCGCCAGCAGCCCGGGACTAGCGGGTAATGAGCAGTTCTTC. This chain connects TRBV5-1 to TRBJ2-1, with 12 bases fitting TRBD2. The CDR3 extends over 14 amino acids. The V segment lost 4 bases and the J segment 7 bases; nucleotides outside the gene matches: 3. Germline loops: CDR1 SGHRS, CDR2 YFSETQ.

This clone appeared a few times. The V call is TRBV19, the J call TRBJ2-7; 11 positions agree with TRBD1. The germline CDR1 and CDR2 sequences are LNHDA and SQIVND (reference sequence). J gave up 3 bases and V 5 bases, and 6 bases lay outside the gene matches. The CDR3 consists of 15 residues. The CDR3: CASSAGTGGGYEQYV. The CDR3 coding sequence is TGTGCCAGTAGTGCTGGGACAGGGGGAGGCTACGAGCAGTACGTC.

The chain uses TRBV9 and TRBJ2-1; TRBD1 matches 7 bases. Germline V lookup: CDR1 SGDLS, CDR2 YYNGEE. V was clipped by 3 bases and J by 3 bases; unmatched bases: 6. The CDR3 spans 15 residues. CDR3 protein: CASSGRTGDYNEQFF. CDR3 DNA sequence: TGTGCCAGCAGCGGCCGGACAGGTGACTACAATGAGCAGTTCTTC.

CDR3 amino acids: CASRPRGTGLIRTDTQYF. The CDR3 nucleotides are TGTGCCAGCAGGCCTCGGGGGACAGGGTTGATCCGCACAGATACGCAGTATTTT. This sequence joins TRBV6-7 and TRBJ2-3, with 9 bases lining up with TRBD1. TRBV6-7 belongs to the ORF category, with a function that is uncertain. The V segment lost 6 bases and the J segment 1 base; nucleotides outside the gene matches: 14. The CDR3 totals 18 residues.

The rearrangement joins TRBV4-3 to TRBJ2-3; TRBD2 aligns across 13 bases. J was trimmed by 6 bases and V by 4 bases; bases with no gene match: 1. The germline gives CDR1 LGHNA, CDR2 YSLEER. This CDR3 is 14 amino acids long. The CDR3 DNA is TGCGCCAGCAGCCCGGGACTAGCGGGGGATACGCAGTATTTT. This gives the protein CASSPGLAGDTQYF.

The CDR3 here is CASTRDSQETQYF. CDR3 DNA sequence: TGTGCCAGCACCCGGGACTCCCAAGAGACCCAGTACTTC. This rearrangement joins TRBV2 to TRBJ2-5; TRBD2 is a possible D gene (6 bases). This CDR3 has 13 amino acids. The germline V gene has CDR1 SNHLY and CDR2 FYNNEI. Trimming pared 7 bases from V and 1 base from J, leaving 10 bases between.

V gene TRBV28 combines with J gene TRBJ1-1, with unresolved D. The germline gives CDR1 MDHEN, CDR2 SYDVKM. The CDR3 is made up of 12 amino acids. With 3 bases removed from V and 11 bases from J, the gap between germline ends came to 13 bases. CDR3 amino acids: CASSFAGRDAFF. The CDR3 region has the DNA TGTGCCAGCAGTTTTGCTGGGAGGGATGCTTTCTTT.

The chain links TRBV25-1 to TRBJ1-4; 7 bases line up with TRBD1. The trim removed 5 bases at V and 3 bases at J, leaving 6 bases unmatched. The CDR3 is 15 amino acids. Germline V lookup: CDR1 MGHDK, CDR2 SYGVNS. In DNA form, the CDR3 reads TGTGCCAGCAGTACGACAGGGCTATCTAATGAAAAACTGTTTTTT. Translated, it gives CASSTTGLSNEKLFF.

The rearrangement joins TRBV5-1 to TRBJ2-3; no firm D call. Trimming left V 4 bases short and J 2 bases short, with 11 bases between. The length of the CDR3 is 14 residues. CDR1 and CDR2 from the germline V gene are SGHRS and YFSETQ. In DNA form, the CDR3 reads TGCGCCAGCAGCCGATATGACTTCACAGATACGCAGTATTTT. Translated, it gives CASSRYDFTDTQYF.

The rearrangement uses TRBV28 and TRBJ1-2; TRBD1 agrees at 7 bases. V dropped 5 bases and J dropped 7; count of bases not matched to a gene: 7. Germline CDR1 reads MDHEN; CDR2 reads SYDVKM. The CDR3 sequence is 13 residues long. The CDR3 bases are TGTGCCAGCAGTGGACTCGGGACAGCTGGCTACACCTTC. This codes for CASSGLGTAGYTF.

The chain employs TRBV7-6 and TRBJ2-3; weak D call: TRBD2 (7 bases). The germline V gene has CDR1 SGHVS and CDR2 FNYEAQ. The CDR3 runs to 15 residues. Trimming stripped 1 base from V and 2 bases from J, with 10 bases between. The CDR3 region has the DNA TGTGCCAGCAGCTTAGGGGGGGGCCACACAGATACGCAGTATTTT. Translated, it gives CASSLGGGHTDTQYF.

The V gene is TRBV4-3, the J gene TRBJ1-4; perhaps TRBD1 as D (5 bases). Trimming pared 5 bases from V and 6 bases from J, leaving 13 bases between. There are 14 residues in the CDR3. In germline, CDR1 is LGHNA, CDR2 YSLEER. DNA of the CDR3: TGCGCCAGCAGCGAACAGGATTGGGATGAAAAACTGTTTTTT. It codes for CASSEQDWDEKLFF.

The CDR3 region is CSVDGSGGGETQYF. The CDR3 DNA reads TGCAGCGTTGACGGCTCAGGGGGCGGTGAGACCCAGTACTTC. This sequence joins TRBV29-1 and TRBJ2-5, with TRBD1 identical over 8 bases. CDR1 and CDR2 from the germline V gene are SQVTM and ANQGSEA. Trimming took 3 bases from V and 5 from J; bases not matched to a gene: 8. The length of the CDR3 is 14 residues.

The genes are TRBV11-2 and TRBJ2-7, with a weak D call TRBD2 (6 bases). The CDR3 is made up of 12 amino acids. CDR1 SGHAT and CDR2 FQNNGV come from the germline V gene. Trimming took 3 bases from V and 4 from J, leaving 7 bases between them. Here the CDR3 DNA reads TGTGCCAGCAGCTTCGGGGGTTACGAGCAGTACGTC. As protein: CASSFGGYEQYV.

The V call is TRBV9, the J call TRBJ1-2; TRBD1 aligns across 9 bases. Germline values: CDR1 SGDLS, CDR2 YYNGEE. The CDR3 loop spans 14 amino acids. Trimming took 4 bases from V and 3 from J; bases not matched to a gene: 4. The CDR3 DNA sequence: TGTGCCAGCAGCAACCGGGACAGGGACTATGGCTACACCTTC. This encodes CASSNRDRDYGYTF.

V is TRBV19 and J is TRBJ1-3; TRBD1 agrees at 8 bases. Germline-derived CDR1 and CDR2 are LNHDA and SQIVND (reference sequence). V lost 8 bases to trimming and J lost 2 bases; unmatched junction nucleotides: 5. CDR3 length equals 14 residues. The CDR3 sequence is CASGQGAAGNTIYF. The CDR3 bases are TGTGCCAGTGGCCAGGGGGCGGCTGGAAACACCATATATTTT.

The chain uses TRBV18 and TRBJ1-3; no clear D. Trimming took 5 bases from V and 0 from J, leaving 8 bases between them. The CDR3 runs 14 residues. The germline CDR1 and CDR2 sequences are KGHSH and LQKENI. This CDR3 is CASSSTSSGNTIYF. The DNA for the CDR3 is TGTGCCAGCTCATCAACCAGCTCTGGAAACACCATATATTTT.